This T cell receptor beta chain was recovered during a study of shared clonotypes between healthy human individuals. Sorted-subset replicate PCRs used approximately 190 ng of genomic DNA. This amount corresponded to some 32,000 T cell genomes. Repertoires were generated with immunoSEQ multiplex PCR, while TCRdb's copy carries only in-frame clones and drops some. The data contain about 1.5 million clones, roughly 96% of them singletons. The V gene lost 7 bases and the J gene lost 0 bases, with 7 bases spanning the gap. The CDR3 is 13 residues long. CDR1 and CDR2 (germline): MNHNS, SASEGT. Sequenced sample: naive CD4+ T cells sorted from blood. Subset: CD45RA+ positively selected. The sequence came from a man aged 25 to 45 in good health. This rearrangement joins TRBV6-1 to TRBJ2-1; the D is unclear. Here the CDR3 reads CASNRYSYNEQFF. The CDR3 region has the DNA TGTGCCAGCAACCGGTACTCCTACAATGAGCAGTTCTTC.